This TCR beta chain was recovered during a study of patients and donors after allogeneic stem cell transplantation. One entry per CDR3 protein, called by TCRdb with MiXCR from the RT-PCR reads. Of about 74,000 distinct CDR3 sequences in the sample, around a quarter were seen once. With 4 bases removed from V and 0 bases from J, the gap between germline ends came to 10 bases. CDR3 length: 15 residues. The germline gives CDR1 SGHRS, CDR2 YFSETQ. Sequenced material: blood, either unsorted or a sorted T cell fraction (not recorded which). The chain uses TRBV5-1 and TRBJ2-2; D remains unclear. The source of this sequence is a human donor who was either an allogeneic HSCT recipient or a stem cell or donor lymphocyte infusion donor (not recorded which). It is not recorded whose cells these are; they may come from a transplant donor. CDR3 amino acids: CASSLGIPNTGELFF. The CDR3 coding sequence is TGCGCCAGCAGCCTTGGCATCCCGAACACCGGGGAGCTGTTTTTT.